This T cell receptor (beta chain) is from a study of OX40 agonist ivuxolimab in advanced cancers. The V gene's germline CDR1 is LNHDA and CDR2 SQIVND (reference sequence). The CDR3 consists of 13 residues. V lost 1 base and J 3 bases, leaving 6 bases between the germline ends. The method was immunoSEQ multiplex PCR; TCRdb's version includes in-frame clones alone and lacks a portion of them. The sample records under 100,000 clones, under 95% being singletons. The sample consisted of CD4+ or CD8+ T cells sorted from blood, taken in a trial of the OX40 agonist ivuxolimab. The sequence was collected from an adult with an advanced solid tumor such as melanoma, head and neck, liver or kidney cancer. This chain joins TRBV19 and TRBJ1-2; D unresolved. Here the CDR3 DNA reads TGTGCCAGTAGTATAGGGGAGGACTATGGCTACACCTTC. Protein product: CASSIGEDYGYTF.